Listed below are T cell receptor beta chains from one sample, sequenced in a study of cytomegalovirus exposure and HLA in healthy donors. TCRdb keeps only in-frame clones here, not all; method: immunoSEQ multiplex PCR. The sample consists of 110,000 to 150,000 clones, around four fifths of them appearing once. What was sequenced was PBMCs. These receptors were taken from a male donor in good health and CMV-seronegative. CDR3s include the opening cysteine and the closing phenylalanine or tryptophan. A D gene is named only where the DNA matches it firmly. Where a row states a size, it is once, few, many or the class of an expanded clone; other rows omit it.

d_call clone_size j_call v_call cdr3_nt cdr3_aa
. . TRBJ2-1 TRBV7-6 TGTGCCAGCAGCTCCCAGGGGGGAAACTACAATGAGCAGTTCTTC CASSSQGGNYNEQFF
TRBD1 few TRBJ1-2 TRBV6-1 TGTGCCAGCAGACCGGGACAGGGGGCAAACTATGGCTACACCTTC CASRPGQGANYGYTF
TRBD2 . TRBJ2-1 TRBV6-5 TGTGCCAGCAGTTACTCGAAATCACTAGCGGAGCAGTTCTTC CASSYSKSLAEQFF
TRBD2 . TRBJ2-3 TRBV27 TGTGCCAGCAGTTTCGGGAGCGGGAGGGCCACAGATACGCAGTATTTT CASSFGSGRATDTQYF
. . TRBJ1-1 TRBV7-8 TGTGCCAGCAGCTTAGGGCCTCGACACACCTCGCGGGCCATTGAAGCTTTCTTT CASSLGPRHTSRAIEAFF
. . TRBJ2-1 TRBV6-5 TGTGCCAGCAGAGCTCCTAGCGAGAATGAGCAGTTCTTC CASRAPSENEQFF
. once TRBJ2-1 TRBV27 TGTGCCAGCAGTTTACAGGCCGGGGAAGAGCAGTTCTTC CASSLQAGEEQFF
TRBD1 . TRBJ1-2 TRBV29-1 TGCAGCGTTGAAGGGGGACAGGGGGCTGGTGGCTACACCTTC CSVEGGQGAGGYTF
TRBD2 . TRBJ2-3 TRBV13 TGTGCCAGCAGCCAAGGACTAGCGGGAGTTGGGACAGATACGCAGTATTTT CASSQGLAGVGTDTQYF
. . TRBJ2-6 TRBV9 TGTGCCAGCAGCGTAGGAGGGAGCTCTGGGGCCAACGTCCTGACTTTC CASSVGGSSGANVLTF
. . TRBJ2-7 TRBV28 TGTGCCAGCACCAAGCCCATTCCCTCCTACGAGCAGTACTTC CASTKPIPSYEQYF
. . TRBJ2-2 TRBV4-1 TGCGCCAGCAGCCCCAAAGGGCAGGAGGCCGGGGAGCTGTTTTTT CASSPKGQEAGELFF
. . TRBJ2-4 TRBV5-6 TGTGCCAGCAGCTTGTACTCAGAGGGAATCGGCAAAAACATTCAGTACTTC CASSLYSEGIGKNIQYF
. . TRBJ2-3 TRBV18 TGTGCCAGCTCTTCCGCTCCAGCGGGCCCCTCGGGGACAGATACGCAGTATTTT CASSSAPAGPSGTDTQYF
TRBD1 . TRBJ1-1 TRBV7-9 TGTGCCAGCAGGCGGACAGGGGGTGAGACTGAAGCTTTCTTT CASRRTGGETEAFF
. . TRBJ2-6 TRBV6-5 TGTGCCAGCACAAGAACGGGGACTGGGGCCAACGTCCTGACTTTC CASTRTGTGANVLTF
. . TRBJ2-7 TRBV25-1 TGTGCCACCTCTCCGGAGAGCGCCAGAGGGAGCTTCAAGCAGTACTTC CATSPESARGSFKQYF
. . TRBJ1-5 TRBV28 TGTGCCAGCAGTTTGGCCGATCAGCCCCAGCATTTT CASSLADQPQHF
TRBD2 . TRBJ2-5 TRBV7-9 TGTGCCAGCAGCCCCGGGACTAGCGGGGGGTTAACCCAAGAGACCCAGTACTTC CASSPGTSGGLTQETQYF
TRBD2 . TRBJ2-1 TRBV6-6 TGTGCCAGCAGACTAGCGGGAGTAGTCGATGAGCAGTTCTTC CASRLAGVVDEQFF
. . TRBJ2-3 TRBV19 TGTGCCAGTAGTCCAGGGAACACAGATACGCAGTATTTT CASSPGNTDTQYF
TRBD2 few TRBJ2-1 TRBV6-1 TGTGCCTGCCGGACTAGCGGGAGCAATGAGCAGTTCTTC CACRTSGSNEQFF
. . TRBJ1-5 TRBV27 TGTGCCAGCAGTCCCCTAAATCAGGGACCCCAGCATTTT CASSPLNQGPQHF
. . TRBJ2-3 TRBV5-1 TGCGCCAGCAGCCCGGAGCCCCTAGGGGTTAGCACAGATACGCAGTATTTT CASSPEPLGVSTDTQYF